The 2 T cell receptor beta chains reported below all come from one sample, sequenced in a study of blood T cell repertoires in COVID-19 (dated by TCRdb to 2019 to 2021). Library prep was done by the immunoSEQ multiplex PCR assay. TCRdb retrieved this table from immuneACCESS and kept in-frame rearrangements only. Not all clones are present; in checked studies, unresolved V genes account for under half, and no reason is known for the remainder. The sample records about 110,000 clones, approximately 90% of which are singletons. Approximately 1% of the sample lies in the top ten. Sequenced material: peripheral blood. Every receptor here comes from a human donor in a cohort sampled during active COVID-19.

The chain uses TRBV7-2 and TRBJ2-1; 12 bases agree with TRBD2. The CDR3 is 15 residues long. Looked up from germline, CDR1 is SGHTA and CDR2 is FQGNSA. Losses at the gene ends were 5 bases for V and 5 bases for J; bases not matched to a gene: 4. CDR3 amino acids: CASSPRTSGNNEQFF. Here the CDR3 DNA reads TGTGCCAGCAGCCCGAGGACTAGCGGGAACAATGAGCAGTTCTTC. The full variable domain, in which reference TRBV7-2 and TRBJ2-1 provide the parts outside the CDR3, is GAGVSQSPSNKVTEKGKDVELRCDPISGHTALYWYRQSLGQGLEFLIYFQGNSAPDKSGLPSDRFSAERTGGSVSTLTIQRTQQEDSAVYLCASSPRTSGNNEQFFGPGTRLTVL.

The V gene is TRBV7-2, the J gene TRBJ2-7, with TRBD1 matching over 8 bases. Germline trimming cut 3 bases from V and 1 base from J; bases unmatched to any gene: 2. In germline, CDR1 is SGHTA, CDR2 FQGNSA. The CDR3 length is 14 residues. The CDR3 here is CASSFDRGSYEQYF. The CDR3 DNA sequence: TGTGCCAGCAGCTTCGACAGGGGATCCTACGAGCAGTACTTC.